Following are 28 T cell receptor beta chains from one sample sequenced in a study of shared clonotypes between healthy human individuals. Here immunoSEQ multiplex PCR was the method, and the copy in TCRdb shows in-frame clones only, minus some. The sample carries over 700,000 clones, 72% recorded once. Sequencing input: memory CD4+ T cells sorted from blood. As to subset: CD45RA-negative fraction. Receptors originate from a woman aged 25 to 39 in good health.

This chain links TRBV19 with TRBJ1-5; no firm D call. V gave up 5 bases and J gave up 7 bases, with 12 bases separating them. Germline lookup yields CDR1 LNHDA and CDR2 SQIVND (reference sequence). This CDR3 has 13 residues. The CDR3: CASSLSIDQPQHF. The CDR3 bases are TGTGCCAGTAGTCTGAGCATCGACCAGCCCCAGCATTTT.

This chain's CDR3 is CASSYTGSYNEQFF. The CDR3 nucleotides read TGCGCCAGCAGCTATACCGGGTCCTACAATGAGCAGTTCTTC. V usage is TRBV5-1 and J usage is TRBJ2-1; unclear D gene. This CDR3 is built from 14 residues. Germline V lookup: CDR1 SGHRS, CDR2 YFSETQ. Trimming took 3 bases from V and 1 from J, leaving 8 bases between them.

This clone was observed a handful of times. The V gene is TRBV7-2, the J gene TRBJ1-2; 9 bases are shared with TRBD1. Germline-derived CDR1 and CDR2 are SGHTA and FQGNSA. Trimming removed 5 bases from V and 3 bases from J; junction bases left unmatched: 4. The CDR3 totals 14 residues. The CDR3 nucleotides read TGTGCCAGCAGCCAGCGACAGGGGGACTATGGCTACACCTTC. Translated, it gives CASSQRQGDYGYTF. The complete variable domain, with remaining parts taken from reference TRBV7-2 and TRBJ1-2, reads GAGVSQSPSNKVTEKGKDVELRCDPISGHTALYWYRQSLGQGLEFLIYFQGNSAPDKSGLPSDRFSAERTGGSVSTLTIQRTQQEDSAVYLCASSQRQGDYGYTFGSGTRLTVV.

This rearrangement joins TRBV15 to TRBJ2-7, with 10 bases fitting TRBD1. The CDR3 is 16 amino acids. Germline CDR1 and CDR2: LNHNV and YYDKDF (reference sequence). V shed 6 bases and J 2 bases; nucleotides not matched to a gene: 10. The CDR3 DNA reads as TGTGCCACCAGAGTTGGGGACAGGGGCGTTACCTACGAGCAGTACTTC. It translates to CATRVGDRGVTYEQYF.

In its sample, this clone was seen many times. The chain employs TRBV19 and TRBJ2-7; 14 nucleotides agree with TRBD2. The germline V gene encodes CDR1 LNHDA and CDR2 SQIVND (reference sequence). V lost 4 bases and J lost 7; bases outside the gene matches: 6. The CDR3 runs to 15 residues. The DNA for the CDR3 is TGTGCCAGTAGTAGGGGACTAGCGGGAGTGGGGGAGCAGTACTTC. Its protein is CASSRGLAGVGEQYF.

This clone is a singleton in its sample. The CDR3 DNA reads TGTGCCAGCAGCTTAGATCTTAACAGAGTCTTCGAGCAGTACTTC. Translated, it gives CASSLDLNRVFEQYF. The V gene is TRBV11-2, the J gene TRBJ2-7; D gene unclear. V dropped 0 bases and J dropped 6 bases, with 15 bases sitting between them. The CDR3 spans 15 residues. Germline V gene data show CDR1 as SGHAT and CDR2 as FQNNGV.

In nucleotides, the CDR3 is TGTGCCAGCAGCTCTGCGACAGGTGGAAGGTTGGGAAATGAGCAGTTCTTC. This codes for CASSSATGGRLGNEQFF. The rearrangement joins TRBV7-9 to TRBJ2-1, with a weak D call TRBD1 (6 bases). Trimming removed 4 bases at V and 7 bases at J, with 23 bases between. CDR1 SEHNR and CDR2 FQNEAQ come from the germline V gene (reference sequence). This CDR3 region has 17 residues. The full variable domain, completed using reference TRBV7-9 and TRBJ2-1, is DTGVSQNPRHKITKRGQNVTFRCDPISEHNRLYWYRQTLGQGPEFLTYFQNEAQLEKSRLLSDRFSAERPKGSFSTLEIQRTEQGDSAMYLCASSSATGGRLGNEQFFGPGTRLTVL.

The V gene is TRBV28, the J gene TRBJ2-7, with TRBD2 matching over 9 bases. Looked up from germline, CDR1 is MDHEN and CDR2 is SYDVKM. CDR3 length equals 14 residues. With 8 bases clipped from V and 0 bases from J, the junction kept 5 bases outside the gene matches. The CDR3 DNA sequence: TGTGCCAGCCTTAGCGGGGGAAGCTCCTACGAGCAGTACTTC. The encoded protein is CASLSGGSSYEQYF.

The genes are TRBV11-2 and TRBJ2-5; a possible D gene is TRBD2 (5 bases). The last part of the DNA fits TRBJ2-7 better; the J call may be wrong. The CDR3 covers 14 residues. Germline CDR1 and CDR2: SGHAT and FQNNGV. The CDR3 DNA reads as TGTGCCAGCAGCATGGAGGACTCAATCTACGAGCAGTACTTC. Its translation is CASSMEDSIYEQYF.

This clone was seen a few times. V is TRBV2 and J is TRBJ2-2, with D perhaps matching TRBD2 (6 bases). This CDR3 region has 12 residues. V was shortened by 6 bases and J by 7 bases, with 9 bases between the two germline ends. CDR1 and CDR2 from the germline V gene are SNHLY and FYNNEI. CDR3 DNA: TGTGCCAGCAGCCGACTAGTCGGGGAGCTGTTTTTT. This codes for CASSRLVGELFF.

The chain has TRBV11-2 and TRBJ2-1; the D gene is possibly TRBD1 (7 bases). Trimming stripped 5 bases from V and 8 bases from J, with 25 bases between. CDR1 and CDR2 from the germline V gene are SGHAT and FQNNGV. CDR3 length: 17 amino acids. CDR3 residues: CASSNNRGLVTGHEQFF. Here the CDR3 DNA reads TGTGCCAGCAGCAACAACAGGGGACTGGTCACCGGCCATGAGCAGTTCTTC.

The table lists this clone with a few counts. V usage is TRBV7-9 and J usage is TRBJ1-2; 9 bases match TRBD1. The CDR3 is 14 amino acids. The germline V gene encodes CDR1 SEHNR and CDR2 FQNEAQ (reference sequence). V gave up 5 bases and J gave up 7 bases; unmatched junction bases: 8. The CDR3 sequence: CASSQDRGLGGYTF. In nucleotides, the CDR3 is TGTGCCAGCAGCCAGGACAGGGGATTGGGTGGCTACACCTTC. The whole variable domain, filled in from reference TRBV7-9 and TRBJ1-2, reads DTGVSQNPRHKITKRGQNVTFRCDPISEHNRLYWYRQTLGQGPEFLTYFQNEAQLEKSRLLSDRFSAERPKGSFSTLEIQRTEQGDSAMYLCASSQDRGLGGYTFGSGTRLTVV.

This sequence joins TRBV28 and TRBJ2-7, with D uncertain. V lost 6 bases to trimming and J lost 9 bases, with 18 bases between them. The CDR3 consists of 13 residues. In germline, CDR1 is MDHEN, CDR2 SYDVKM. Here the CDR3 DNA reads TGTGCCAGCAGGGCTAGTGAGATACCGGGGCAGTACTTC. Translated: CASRASEIPGQYF. The whole variable domain, remainder taken from reference TRBV28 and TRBJ2-7, is DVKVTQSSRYLVKRTGEKVFLECVQDMDHENMFWYRQDPGLGLRLIYFSYDVKMKEKGDIPEGYSVSREKKERFSLILESASTNQTSMYLCASRASEIPGQYFGPGTRLTVT.

The J gene is TRBJ2-2, the V gene TRBV18, with TRBD1 matching 10 bases. Germline values: CDR1 KGHSH, CDR2 LQKENI. This CDR3 spans 18 amino acids. J gave up 0 bases and V 3 bases, and 7 bases lay outside the gene matches. The CDR3 protein is CASSPGQGTAANTGELFF. CDR3 DNA sequence: TGTGCCAGCTCACCGGGACAGGGGACCGCCGCGAACACCGGGGAGCTGTTTTTT.

This chain joins TRBV5-1 and TRBJ2-1; TRBD2 agrees at 14 bases. From germline, CDR1 is SGHRS and CDR2 YFSETQ. J lost 9 bases, V lost 6 bases, and 8 bases had no gene match. This CDR3 has 15 residues. The CDR3 DNA reads TGCGCCAGCACCACCGGGACTAGCGGGAGTTTTGAGCAGTTCTTC. Translating gives CASTTGTSGSFEQFF.

The chain carries TRBV5-6 and TRBJ2-2; TRBD2 matches at 11 bases. The germline CDR1 and CDR2 sequences are SGHDT and YYEEEE. This CDR3 contains 15 residues. V lost 4 bases and J lost 9; bases outside the gene matches: 8. The CDR3 sequence: CASSLTSGSIRELFF. For the CDR3, the DNA is TGTGCCAGCAGCCTAACTAGCGGGAGTATTAGGGAGCTGTTTTTT.

This chain joins TRBV19 and TRBJ2-2; D is ambiguous. Germline V gene sequence: CDR1 LNHDA, CDR2 SQIVND (reference sequence). The V gene lost 6 bases and the J gene lost 0 bases, with 8 bases spanning the gap. The CDR3 is 14 amino acids. CDR3 in amino acids: CASRPSANTGELFF. In nucleotides, the CDR3 is TGTGCCAGTAGGCCATCTGCGAACACCGGGGAGCTGTTTTTT.

This clone was detected once. This sequence joins TRBV28 and TRBJ1-1, with D hard to call. V lost 10 bases and J lost 3, with 9 bases in between. Germline V CDR1 and CDR2: MDHEN, SYDVKM. The length of the CDR3 is 11 residues. The CDR3 loop is CAIRAYTEAFF. The DNA for the CDR3 is TGTGCCATCCGGGCTTACACTGAAGCTTTCTTT.

This chain uses TRBV5-5 with TRBJ2-1; D assignment may be TRBD1 or TRBD2 (5 bases each). Germline V gene data show CDR1 as SGHKS and CDR2 as YYEKEE (reference sequence). V shed 0 bases and J shed 1 base, with 5 bases lying between them. The CDR3 sequence is 14 residues long. CDR3 DNA sequence: TGTGCCAGCAGCTTGGGGGGGTCCTACAATGAGCAGTTCTTC. Its translation: CASSLGGSYNEQFF.

The chain uses TRBV5-4 and TRBJ2-7; tentative D call: TRBD1 (6 bases). Per germline, CDR1 SGHNT and CDR2 YYREEE (reference sequence). V lost 1 base and J 4 bases, leaving 12 bases between the germline ends. This CDR3 contains 14 residues. The CDR3 here is CASSLTGTRYEQYF. CDR3 nucleotide sequence: TGTGCCAGCAGCTTGACCGGGACAAGATACGAGCAGTACTTC.

This clone was counted a single time. The chain combines TRBV5-1 with TRBJ2-7, with 7 bases matching TRBD1. Trimming cost V 0 bases and J 4 bases; bases outside gene matches: 4. Per the germline V gene, CDR1 is SGHRS and CDR2 is YFSETQ. The CDR3 contains 14 residues. CDR3 nucleotide sequence: TGCGCCAGCAGCTTGGTTAGGGGGCCGTACGAGCAGTACTTC. It codes for CASSLVRGPYEQYF. Full variable domain (outside the CDR3, taken from reference TRBV5-1 and TRBJ2-7): KAGVTQTPRYLIKTRGQQVTLSCSPISGHRSVSWYQQTPGQGLQFLFEYFSETQRNKGNFPGRFSGRQFSNSRSEMNVSTLELGDSALYLCASSLVRGPYEQYFGPGTRLTVT.

The rearrangement uses TRBV19 and TRBJ1-1; 10 positions agree with TRBD1. Trimming took 7 bases from V and 6 from J; bases not matched to a gene: 14. This CDR3 is 16 amino acids long. Germline CDR1 LNHDA, CDR2 SQIVND (reference sequence). The CDR3 nucleotides read TGTGCCAGTATAATGGGAAAAGGACAGGGGGTATCTGAAGCTTTCTTT. Residues: CASIMGKGQGVSEAFF.

This chain connects TRBV25-1 to TRBJ1-5; D is undetermined. This CDR3 comprises 14 residues. V was shortened by 4 bases and J by 0 bases, with 7 bases between the two germline ends. Germline lookup yields CDR1 MGHDK and CDR2 SYGVNS. The CDR3 sequence is CASSGKDSNQPQHF. CDR3 sequence (DNA): TGTGCCAGCAGTGGGAAAGATAGCAATCAGCCCCAGCATTTT.

The gene calls are TRBV6-1 and TRBJ1-5, with D hard to call. V was pared by 4 bases and J by 0 bases, with 10 bases between. Germline V CDR1 and CDR2: MNHNS, SASEGT. The CDR3 runs to 15 residues. The CDR3 nucleotides read TGTGCCAGCAGTGTCTCCATTTATAGCAATCAGCCCCAGCATTTT. Protein sequence: CASSVSIYSNQPQHF.

This clone was seen only a few times. This chain uses TRBV5-6 with TRBJ2-2; 8 positions match TRBD2. The CDR3 runs 17 residues. The junction had 7 bases not matched to a gene; V was cut back by 0 bases and J by 3 bases. CDR1 SGHDT and CDR2 YYEEEE come from the germline V gene. CDR3 amino acids: CASSLALGTSHTGELFF. CDR3 sequence (DNA): TGTGCCAGCAGCTTGGCCTTGGGGACTAGTCACACCGGGGAGCTGTTTTTT.

The CDR3 is CASSIQGATYEQYF. Here the CDR3 DNA reads TGTGCCAGTAGTATCCAGGGGGCCACCTACGAGCAGTACTTC. This chain joins TRBV19 and TRBJ2-7; 8 nucleotides align to TRBD1. This CDR3 is 14 amino acids long. Germline CDR1 reads LNHDA; CDR2 reads SQIVND (reference sequence). V was clipped by 3 bases and J by 2 bases; unmatched bases: 3.

This chain connects TRBV2 to TRBJ2-1, with 12 nucleotides matching TRBD2. CDR3 size: 20 residues. CDR1 and CDR2 (germline): SNHLY, FYNNEI. V shed 5 bases, J shed 0 bases, and the junction held 14 bases outside the gene matches. The CDR3, as DNA: TGTGCCAGCAGTTCTTCTGGGACTAGCGGGCAAAAGGGCTCCTACAATGAGCAGTTCTTC. Amino acids: CASSSSGTSGQKGSYNEQFF.

V and J are TRBV29-1 and TRBJ1-4; perhaps TRBD1 as D (6 bases). Germline V CDR1 and CDR2: SQVTM, ANQGSEA. The CDR3 length is 15 residues. Trimming removed 0 bases from V and 10 bases from J, with 18 bases in between. The CDR3 protein is CSVEDRGASLGKLFF. CDR3 nucleotides: TGCAGCGTTGAAGATCGGGGGGCAAGTTTGGGAAAACTGTTTTTT.